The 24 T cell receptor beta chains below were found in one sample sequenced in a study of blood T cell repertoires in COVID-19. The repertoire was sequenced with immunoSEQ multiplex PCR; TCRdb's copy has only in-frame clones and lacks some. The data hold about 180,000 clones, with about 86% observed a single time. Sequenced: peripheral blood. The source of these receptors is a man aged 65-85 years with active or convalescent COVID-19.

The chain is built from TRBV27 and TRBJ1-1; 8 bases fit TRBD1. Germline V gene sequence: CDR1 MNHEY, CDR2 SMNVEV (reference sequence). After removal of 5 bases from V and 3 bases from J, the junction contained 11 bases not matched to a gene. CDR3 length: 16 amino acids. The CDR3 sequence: CASSPIPRQGYTEAFF. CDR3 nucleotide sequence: TGTGCCAGCAGTCCAATCCCCCGACAGGGGTACACTGAAGCTTTCTTT.

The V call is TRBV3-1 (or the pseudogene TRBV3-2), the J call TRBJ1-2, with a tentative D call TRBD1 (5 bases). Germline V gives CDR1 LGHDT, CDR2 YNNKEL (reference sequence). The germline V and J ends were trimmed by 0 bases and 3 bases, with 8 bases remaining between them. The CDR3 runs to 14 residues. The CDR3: CASSQDQGYYGYTF. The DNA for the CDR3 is TGTGCCAGCAGCCAAGATCAGGGCTACTATGGCTACACCTTC.

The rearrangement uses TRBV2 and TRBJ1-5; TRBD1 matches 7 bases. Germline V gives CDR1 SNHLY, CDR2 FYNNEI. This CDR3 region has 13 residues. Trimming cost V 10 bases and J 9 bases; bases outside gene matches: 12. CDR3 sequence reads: CATQGVGQSPQHF. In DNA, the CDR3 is TGTGCCACTCAGGGGGTGGGTCAATCGCCCCAGCATTTT.

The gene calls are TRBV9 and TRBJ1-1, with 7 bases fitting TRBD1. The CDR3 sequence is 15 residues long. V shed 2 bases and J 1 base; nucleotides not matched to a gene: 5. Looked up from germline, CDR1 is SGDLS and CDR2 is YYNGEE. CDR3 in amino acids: CASSVKGAGNTEAFF. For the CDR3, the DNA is TGTGCCAGCAGCGTTAAGGGGGCCGGGAACACTGAAGCTTTCTTT.

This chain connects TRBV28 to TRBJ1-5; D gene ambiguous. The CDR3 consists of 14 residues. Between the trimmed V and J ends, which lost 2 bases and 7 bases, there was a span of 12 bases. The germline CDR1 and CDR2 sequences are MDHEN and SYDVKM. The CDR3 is CASSLLRGNQPQHF. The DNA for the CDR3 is TGTGCCAGCAGTTTACTTCGGGGTAACCAGCCCCAGCATTTT.

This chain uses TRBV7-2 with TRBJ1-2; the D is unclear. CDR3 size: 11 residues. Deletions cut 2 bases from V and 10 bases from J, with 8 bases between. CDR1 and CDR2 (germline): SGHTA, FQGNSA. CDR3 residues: CASSLLGDYTF. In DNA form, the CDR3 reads TGTGCCAGCAGCTTACTTGGAGACTACACCTTC.

The CDR3 DNA is TGCGCCAGCAGCCAAGAGATGGGCAGGGGAACTGAAGCTTTCTTT. Protein: CASSQEMGRGTEAFF. This chain connects TRBV4-3 to TRBJ1-1; TRBD1 is a possible D gene (6 bases). The CDR3 contains 15 residues. The germline V gene has CDR1 LGHNA and CDR2 YSLEER. V was trimmed by 0 bases and J by 5 bases, leaving 13 bases between them.

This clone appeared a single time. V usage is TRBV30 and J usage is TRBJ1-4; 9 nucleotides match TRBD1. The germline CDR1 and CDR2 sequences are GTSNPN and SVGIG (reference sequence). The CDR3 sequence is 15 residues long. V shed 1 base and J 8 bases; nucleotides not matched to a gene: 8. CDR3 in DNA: TGTGCCTGGAGTGCAAACAGGGGGCTAGACGAAAAACTGTTTTTT. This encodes CAWSANRGLDEKLFF.

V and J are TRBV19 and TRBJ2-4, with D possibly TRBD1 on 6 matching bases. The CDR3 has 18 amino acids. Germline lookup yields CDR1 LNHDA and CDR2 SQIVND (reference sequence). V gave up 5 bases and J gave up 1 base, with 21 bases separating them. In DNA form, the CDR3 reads TGTGCCAGTAGTCCCCACGGCAGGGGCAACATCGCCAAAAACATTCAGTACTTC. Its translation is CASSPHGRGNIAKNIQYF. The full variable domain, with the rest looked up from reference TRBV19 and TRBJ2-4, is DGGITQSPKYLFRKEGQNVTLSCEQNLNHDAMYWYRQDPGQGLRLIYYSQIVNDFQKGDIAEGYSVSREKKESFPLTVTSAQKNPTAFYLCASSPHGRGNIAKNIQYFGAGTRLSVL.

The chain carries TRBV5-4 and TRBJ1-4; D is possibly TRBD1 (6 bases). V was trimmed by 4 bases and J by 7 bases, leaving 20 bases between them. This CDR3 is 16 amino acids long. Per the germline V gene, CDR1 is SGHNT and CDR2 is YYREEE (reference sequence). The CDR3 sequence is CASSRRTAGGSEKLFF. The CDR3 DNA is TGTGCCAGCAGCCGGAGGACAGCCGGTGGAAGTGAAAAACTGTTTTTT. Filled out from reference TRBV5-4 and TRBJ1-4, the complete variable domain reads ETGVTQSPTHLIKTRGQQVTLRCSSQSGHNTVSWYQQALGQGPQFIFQYYREEENGRGNFPPRFSGLQFPNYSSELNVNALELDDSALYLCASSRRTAGGSEKLFFGSGTQLSVL.

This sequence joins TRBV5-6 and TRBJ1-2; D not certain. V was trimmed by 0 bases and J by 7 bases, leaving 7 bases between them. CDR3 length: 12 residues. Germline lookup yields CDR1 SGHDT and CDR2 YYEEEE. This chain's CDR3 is CASSLGSGGYTF. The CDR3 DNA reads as TGTGCCAGCAGCTTGGGATCGGGTGGCTACACCTTC.

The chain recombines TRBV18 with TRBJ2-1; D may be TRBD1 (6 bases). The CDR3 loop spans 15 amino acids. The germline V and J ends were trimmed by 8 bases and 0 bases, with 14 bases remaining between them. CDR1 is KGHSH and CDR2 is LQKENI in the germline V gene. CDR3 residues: CASQRGTSSYNEQFF. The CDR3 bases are TGTGCCAGCCAGAGGGGGACCAGCTCCTACAATGAGCAGTTCTTC.

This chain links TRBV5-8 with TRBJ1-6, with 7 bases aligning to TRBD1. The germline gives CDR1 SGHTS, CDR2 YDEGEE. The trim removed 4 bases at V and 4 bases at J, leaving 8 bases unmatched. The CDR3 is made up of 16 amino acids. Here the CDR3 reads CASSRDSRRYNSPLHF. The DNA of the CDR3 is TGTGCCAGCAGCCGGGACAGTCGGAGATATAATTCACCCCTCCACTTT.

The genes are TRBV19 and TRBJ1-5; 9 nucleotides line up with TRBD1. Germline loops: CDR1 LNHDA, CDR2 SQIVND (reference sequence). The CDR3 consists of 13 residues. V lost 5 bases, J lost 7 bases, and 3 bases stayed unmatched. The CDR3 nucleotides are TGTGCCAGTAGTTGGGACAGGGACCAGCCCCAGCATTTT. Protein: CASSWDRDQPQHF.

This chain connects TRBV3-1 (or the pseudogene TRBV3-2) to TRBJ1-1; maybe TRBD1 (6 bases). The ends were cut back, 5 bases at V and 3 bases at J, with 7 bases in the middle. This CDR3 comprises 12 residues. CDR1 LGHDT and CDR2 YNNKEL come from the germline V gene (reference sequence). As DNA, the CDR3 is TGTGCCAGCAGCGACAGGTACACTGAAGCTTTCTTT. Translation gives CASSDRYTEAFF.

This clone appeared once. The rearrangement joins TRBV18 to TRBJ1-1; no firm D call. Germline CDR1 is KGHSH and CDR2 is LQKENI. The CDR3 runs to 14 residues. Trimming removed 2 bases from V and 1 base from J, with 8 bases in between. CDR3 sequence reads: CASSPTASNTEAFF. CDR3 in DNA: TGTGCCAGCTCACCAACAGCCTCGAACACTGAAGCTTTCTTT.

CDR3 nucleotide sequence: TGTGCCACCAATGCTCGGAGCACAGATACGCAGTATTTT. Amino acid sequence: CATNARSTDTQYF. V usage is TRBV24-1 and J usage is TRBJ2-3, with no clear D. In germline, CDR1 is KGHDR, CDR2 SFDVKD. The V gene lost 8 bases and the J gene lost 0 bases, with 8 bases spanning the gap. The CDR3 extends over 13 amino acids.

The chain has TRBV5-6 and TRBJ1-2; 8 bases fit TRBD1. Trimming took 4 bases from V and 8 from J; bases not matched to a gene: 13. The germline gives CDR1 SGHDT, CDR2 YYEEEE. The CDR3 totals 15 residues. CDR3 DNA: TGTGCCAGCAGCCCCTGGGACAGGCCCGAATTGGGCTACACCTTC. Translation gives CASSPWDRPELGYTF.

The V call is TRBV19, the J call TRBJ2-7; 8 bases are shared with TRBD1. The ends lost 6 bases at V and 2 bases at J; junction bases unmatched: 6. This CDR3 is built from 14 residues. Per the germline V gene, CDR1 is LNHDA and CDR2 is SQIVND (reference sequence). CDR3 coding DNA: TGTGCCAGTAGCCCGACAGGGGAAACCTACGAGCAGTACTTC. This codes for CASSPTGETYEQYF.

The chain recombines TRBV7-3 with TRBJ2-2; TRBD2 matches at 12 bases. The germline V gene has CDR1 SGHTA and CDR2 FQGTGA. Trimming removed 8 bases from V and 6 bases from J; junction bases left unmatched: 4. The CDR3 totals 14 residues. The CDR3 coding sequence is TGTGCCAGCTCTTGGACTAGCGGGGCCGGGGAGCTGTTTTTT. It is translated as CASSWTSGAGELFF. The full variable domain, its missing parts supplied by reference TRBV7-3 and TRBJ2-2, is GAGVSQTPSNKVTEKGKYVELRCDPISGHTALYWYRQSLGQGPEFLIYFQGTGAADDSGLPNDRFFAVRPEGSVSTLKIQRTERGDSAVYLCASSWTSGAGELFFGEGSRLTVL.

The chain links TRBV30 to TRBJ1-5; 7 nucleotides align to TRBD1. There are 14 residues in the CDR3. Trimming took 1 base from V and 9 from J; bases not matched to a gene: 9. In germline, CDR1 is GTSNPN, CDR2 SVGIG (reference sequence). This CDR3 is CAWSALTGNGPQHF. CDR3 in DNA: TGTGCCTGGAGTGCGCTGACAGGGAATGGGCCCCAGCATTTT.

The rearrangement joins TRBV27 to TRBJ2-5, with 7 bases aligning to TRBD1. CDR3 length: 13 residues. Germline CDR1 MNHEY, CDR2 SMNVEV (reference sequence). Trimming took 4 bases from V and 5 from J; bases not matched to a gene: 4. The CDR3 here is CASSSTQGETQYF. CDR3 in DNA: TGTGCCAGCAGTTCCACACAGGGGGAGACCCAGTACTTC.

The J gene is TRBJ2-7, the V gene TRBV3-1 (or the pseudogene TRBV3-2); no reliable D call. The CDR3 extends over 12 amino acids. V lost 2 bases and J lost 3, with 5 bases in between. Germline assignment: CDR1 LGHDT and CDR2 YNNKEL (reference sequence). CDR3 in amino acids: CASSQSLYEQYF. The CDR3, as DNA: TGTGCCAGCAGCCAATCCCTCTACGAGCAGTACTTC.

The DNA for the CDR3 is TGTGCCAGCTCAACGACAGTGAACACTGAAGCTTTCTTT. Protein sequence: CASSTTVNTEAFF. The chain has TRBV18 and TRBJ1-1, with a possible D match to TRBD1 (5 bases). Looked up from germline, CDR1 is KGHSH and CDR2 is LQKENI. Trimming took off 5 bases at V and 0 bases at J, with 7 bases between the two ends. The CDR3 totals 13 residues.